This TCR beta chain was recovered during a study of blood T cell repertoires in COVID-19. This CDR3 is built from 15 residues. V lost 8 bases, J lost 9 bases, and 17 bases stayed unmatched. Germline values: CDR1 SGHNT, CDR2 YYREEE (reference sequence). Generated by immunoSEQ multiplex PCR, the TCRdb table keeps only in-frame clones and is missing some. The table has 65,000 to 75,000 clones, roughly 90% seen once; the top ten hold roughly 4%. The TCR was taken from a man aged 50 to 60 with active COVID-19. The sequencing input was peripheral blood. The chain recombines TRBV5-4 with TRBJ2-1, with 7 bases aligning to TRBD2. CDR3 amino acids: CASETAGVMRGEQFF. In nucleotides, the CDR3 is TGTGCCAGTGAAACCGCGGGAGTCATGAGAGGTGAGCAGTTCTTC.